This T cell receptor (beta chain) appears in the sequencing data of a study of OX40 agonist ivuxolimab in advanced cancers. Study-level background: Given to patients was ivuxolimab, an agonistic anti-OX40 (CD134) antibody. Earlier treatment with anti-PD-1, anti-PD-L1 or anti-CTLA-4 was permitted, and less than 50% had received some. There were three patients with partial responses, one having hepatocellular carcinoma and two cutaneous melanoma.

The method was immunoSEQ multiplex PCR; TCRdb's version includes in-frame clones alone and lacks a portion of them. This table has more than 100,000 clones, more than 80% appearing once. This CDR3 has 16 residues. V shed 4 bases, J shed 3 bases, and the junction held 9 bases outside the gene matches. Per germline, CDR1 SGHTA and CDR2 FQGNSA. The chain joins TRBV7-2 to TRBJ2-1; TRBD2 agrees at 7 bases. The TCR sequence derives from an adult with an advanced solid tumor such as melanoma, head and neck, liver or kidney cancer. This specimen consisted of CD4+ or CD8+ T cells sorted from blood, obtained in a trial of the OX40 agonist ivuxolimab. CDR3 in amino acids: CASSYSHSGYYNEQFF. The CDR3 DNA reads as TGTGCCAGCAGCTACTCTCATAGCGGGTACTACAATGAGCAGTTCTTC.